Listed below are T cell receptor beta chains from one sample, sequenced in a study of shared clonotypes between healthy human individuals. Repertoires were generated with immunoSEQ multiplex PCR, while TCRdb's copy carries only in-frame clones and drops some. The sample has more than 2 million clones; roughly 95% are singletons. The sample was naive CD4+ T cells sorted from blood. Receptors were obtained from a man younger than 30 in good health. Both conserved end residues are part of each CDR3. A D gene is named only where the DNA matches it firmly. Part of the rows lack a size; the others show once, few, many or a class for expanded clones.

CDR3 DNA | CDR3 protein | CDR3 length | clone size | D gene | J gene | V gene
TGTGCCAGCAGTTACTCACAGGTAGCCTACGAGCAGTACTTC | CASSYSQVAYEQYF | 14 | . | . | TRBJ2-7 | TRBV6-5
TGTGCCACCTCGGACAGGGGCGGTGGGACCCAGTACTTC | CATSDRGGGTQYF | 13 | . | TRBD1 | TRBJ2-5 | TRBV19
TGTGCCAGTAGCCTTACAGCGACAGGACCCTCCTACGAGCAGTACTTC | CASSLTATGPSYEQYF | 16 | . | . | TRBJ2-7 | TRBV19
TGTGCCAGCAGTTATCGGACAGGGAGCATGAACACTGAAGCTTTCTTT | CASSYRTGSMNTEAFF | 16 | once | TRBD1 | TRBJ1-1 | TRBV6-6
TGTGCTAGTGGCCAAAGCTCTGGAAACACCATATATTTT | CASGQSSGNTIYF | 13 | . | . | TRBJ1-3 | TRBV12-5
TGCGCCAGCAGCCAAGAACCCTGGAGGTCCCTGAGCACAGATACGCAGTATTTT | CASSQEPWRSLSTDTQYF | 18 | . | . | TRBJ2-3 | TRBV4-3
TGTGCCAGCAGCCCCGGGACGGGGCCCTACGAGCAGTACTTC | CASSPGTGPYEQYF | 14 | many | . | TRBJ2-7 | TRBV7-8
TGTGCCATCAGTGAGTCAACCGGGAGGGAGACCCAGTACTTC | CAISESTGRETQYF | 14 | once | TRBD2 | TRBJ2-5 | TRBV10-3
TGTGCCAGCAGTTACCCTGGACAGGGAGGCACTGAAGCTTTCTTT | CASSYPGQGGTEAFF | 15 | . | TRBD1 | TRBJ1-1 | TRBV27
TGTGCCAGCAGCTCCTCCCCGGCGTCCTACGAGCAGTACTTC | CASSSSPASYEQYF | 14 | . | . | TRBJ2-7 | TRBV7-3
TGTGCCAGCAGACCCAGACTAGCGGGGGGCCCCTACGAGCAGTACTTC | CASRPRLAGGPYEQYF | 16 | . | TRBD2 | TRBJ2-7 | TRBV5-6
TGCGCCAGCACCTTCGGACAGGTCTCCTACGAGCAGTACTTC | CASTFGQVSYEQYF | 14 | . | TRBD1 | TRBJ2-7 | TRBV5-1
TGTGCCAGCTCATCAAGAGATGGGGAGACAACATATGGCTACACCTTC | CASSSRDGETTYGYTF | 16 | . | . | TRBJ1-2 | TRBV18
TGTGCCAGCAGTCGCCCTTATCTTGGGGGCGCCCAGGAGACCCAGTACTTC | CASSRPYLGGAQETQYF | 17 | . | . | TRBJ2-5 | TRBV25-1
TGTGCCTCAGGGGAGGGAACGGCGAACTATGGCTACACCTTC | CASGEGTANYGYTF | 14 | . | . | TRBJ1-2 | TRBV9
TGTGCCAGCAGCCAAGTCGGGGATACGCAGTATTTT | CASSQVGDTQYF | 12 | . | . | TRBJ2-3 | TRBV14
TGTGCCTGGACACCTAGCGCCAACTACAATGAGCAGTTCTTC | CAWTPSANYNEQFF | 14 | . | . | TRBJ2-1 | TRBV30
TGTGCCAGCTCACTCGGGACAGCAGCCTACGAGCAGTACTTC | CASSLGTAAYEQYF | 14 | . | TRBD1 | TRBJ2-7 | TRBV18
TGCGCCAGCAGCTTGTCTGGGACAGCGAACACCGGGGAGCTGTTTTTT | CASSLSGTANTGELFF | 16 | . | TRBD1 | TRBJ2-2 | TRBV5-1
TGTGCCAGCAGTACAGGGATGGATAATTCACCCCTCCACTTT | CASSTGMDNSPLHF | 14 | . | . | TRBJ1-6 | TRBV6-5
TGCGCCAGCTCCCCCCAATCGAACACTGAAGCTTTCTTT | CASSPQSNTEAFF | 13 | . | . | TRBJ1-1 | TRBV5-1
TGTGCCAGCAGCTTAGAGCCACGGTCGACAAGCACAGATACGCAGTATTTT | CASSLEPRSTSTDTQYF | 17 | . | . | TRBJ2-3 | TRBV7-9
TGCGCCAGCAGCCTCGGGTTGAATCAGCCCCAGCATTTT | CASSLGLNQPQHF | 13 | . | . | TRBJ1-5 | TRBV4-1
TGTGCCAGCAGTGGGGCAGGGAAATCTGAAGAGCAGTACTTC | CASSGAGKSEEQYF | 14 | . | . | TRBJ2-7 | TRBV6-5
TGTGCCAGCAGCCCCCGAGCGGGCCCTAGCACAGATACGCAGTATTTT | CASSPRAGPSTDTQYF | 16 | . | . | TRBJ2-3 | TRBV7-2
TGTGCCAGCAGTTTAAGGAGGGGTTATGGGAATGAGCAGTTCTTC | CASSLRRGYGNEQFF | 15 | once | . | TRBJ2-1 | TRBV27
TGTGCCAGCAGCTTTCGGCCGGGAGCGAACACCGGGGAGCTGTTTTTT | CASSFRPGANTGELFF | 16 | . | . | TRBJ2-2 | TRBV7-2
TGTGCCAGCACAGGGGATTACGGCTACACCTTC | CASTGDYGYTF | 11 | few | TRBD1 | TRBJ1-2 | TRBV19
TGTGCCAGCAGCCCCGGGACTTCACCCCGGACCCAGTACTTC | CASSPGTSPRTQYF | 14 | . | . | TRBJ2-5 | TRBV7-2
TGTGCCAGCAGGACAGACTGGGGATCTTCTGCTGAGCAGTTCTTC | CASRTDWGSSAEQFF | 15 | . | . | TRBJ2-1 | TRBV6-1
TGTGCCAGCAGTTCGAAGAATGAGCAGTTCTTC | CASSSKNEQFF | 11 | . | . | TRBJ2-1 | TRBV27
TGTGCCAGCACCTTCACAGAAAATCAGCCCCAGCATTTT | CASTFTENQPQHF | 13 | . | . | TRBJ1-5 | TRBV6-1
TGCAGCGTTGAAGATCGGGGGACAGGGAATGGCTACACCTTC | CSVEDRGTGNGYTF | 14 | . | TRBD1 | TRBJ1-2 | TRBV29-1
TGCGCCAGCAGCTCCGGATCCTATAATTCACCCCTCCACTTT | CASSSGSYNSPLHF | 14 | . | . | TRBJ1-6 | TRBV5-1
TGTGCCAGCTCACCGGGGGGCGTTAATGAAAAACTGTTTTTT | CASSPGGVNEKLFF | 14 | . | . | TRBJ1-4 | TRBV18